This is a list of T cell receptor beta chains from one sample in a study of shared T cell receptors in the human thymus. Produced via immunoSEQ multiplex PCR; TCRdb's table is partial and in-frame only. In the table there are hundreds of thousands of clones, around 87% of which are singletons. These data are also associated with another study on human thymus T cells.

The sequenced sample was thymocytes. These receptors were collected from a boy under three years old with a congenital heart defect. The CDR3 runs from the conserved cysteine through the conserved F or W. D genes are given only for firm matches. Some rows have no size entry. The others give once, few or many, or a class for an expanded clone.

TRBJ2-7 | few | TRBV4-3 | NA | CASSQSGWGLYEQYF | TGCGCCAGCAGCCAATCGGGTTGGGGGCTATACGAGCAGTACTTC
TRBJ2-7 | NA | TRBV15 | NA | CATSILTAPYEQYF | TGTGCCACCAGTATTTTGACAGCCCCCTACGAGCAGTACTTC
TRBJ1-1 | NA | TRBV28 | NA | CASSLTGGYTEAFF | TGTGCCAGCAGTTTGACGGGGGGGTACACTGAAGCTTTCTTT
TRBJ2-5 | NA | TRBV4-3 | NA | CASSQDGQETQYF | TGCGCCAGCAGCCAAGACGGCCAAGAGACCCAGTACTTC
TRBJ1-3 | NA | TRBV6-1 | TRBD1 | CASSARGQVISGNTIYF | TGTGCCAGCAGTGCGCGCGGACAGGTTATCTCTGGAAACACCATATATTTT
TRBJ1-5 | NA | TRBV15 | TRBD1 | CATSRERDRGGDQPQHF | TGTGCCACCAGCAGAGAGAGGGACAGGGGAGGCGATCAGCCCCAGCATTTT
TRBJ1-2 | NA | TRBV5-1 | NA | CASSSTVHGYTF | TGCGCCAGCAGCTCTACAGTACATGGCTACACCTTC
TRBJ2-5 | NA | TRBV14 | NA | CASSQVGTRGTQYF | TGTGCCAGCAGCCAAGTGGGCACCAGGGGGACCCAGTACTTC
TRBJ1-1 | few | TRBV6-1 | NA | CASSGRQPNTEAFF | TGTGCCAGCAGTGGGCGACAGCCGAACACTGAAGCTTTCTTT
TRBJ1-1 | NA | TRBV27 | NA | CASSSQGDTEAFF | TGTGCCAGCAGTTCACAGGGAGATACTGAAGCTTTCTTT
TRBJ1-6 | NA | TRBV25-1 | TRBD1 | CASSGSTGAFFSPLHF | TGTGCCAGCAGTGGCTCGACAGGGGCGTTCTTTTCACCCCTCCACTTT
TRBJ2-1 | NA | TRBV7-9 | TRBD1 | CASTINEERDRGYNEQFF | TGTGCCAGCACAATCAATGAGGAACGGGACAGGGGCTACAATGAGCAGTTCTTC
TRBJ2-7 | NA | TRBV5-1 | NA | CASSPGPLNAGEQYF | TGCGCCAGCAGTCCGGGACCCTTAAATGCGGGGGAGCAGTACTTC
TRBJ2-3 | once | TRBV4-1 | NA | CASSQDPRDTQYF | TGCGCCAGCAGCCAAGATCCCAGGGATACGCAGTATTTT
TRBJ1-1 | NA | TRBV28 | NA | CASTCLRDTEAFF | TGTGCCAGCACCTGTTTGAGGGACACTGAAGCTTTCTTT
TRBJ1-5 | NA | TRBV28 | TRBD1 | CASTWTGDSNQPQHF | TGTGCCAGCACCTGGACAGGGGATAGCAATCAGCCCCAGCATTTT
TRBJ2-1 | NA | TRBV4-3 | TRBD2 | CASSQEYPRASGEINEQFF | TGCGCCAGCAGCCAAGAATATCCCCGGGCTAGCGGGGAAATTAATGAGCAGTTCTTC
TRBJ2-3 | NA | TRBV19 | TRBD2 | CASSPIAGGQTDTQYF | TGTGCCAGTAGTCCGATAGCGGGGGGCCAAACAGATACGCAGTATTTT
TRBJ1-1 | NA | TRBV7-2 | NA | CASSFGPGAILTEAFF | TGTGCCAGCAGCTTTGGGCCAGGGGCCATCCTTACTGAAGCTTTCTTT
TRBJ2-7 | once | TRBV7-2 | TRBD2 | CASTLLADDYEQYF | TGTGCCAGCACCTTACTAGCGGATGACTACGAGCAGTACTTC
TRBJ1-1 | NA | TRBV5-5 | NA | CASSLPFRSAGTRNTEAFF | TGTGCCAGCAGCCTACCATTTCGCTCAGCCGGGACAAGGAACACTGAAGCTTTCTTT
TRBJ2-1 | NA | TRBV25-1 | NA | CASSPPTGRREQFF | TGTGCCAGCAGTCCCCCGACAGGCCGGAGGGAGCAGTTCTTC
TRBJ1-5 | NA | TRBV7-2 | NA | CASSLERFSNQPQHF | TGTGCCAGCAGCCTGGAGCGGTTTAGCAATCAGCCCCAGCATTTT
TRBJ1-2 | NA | TRBV27 | NA | CASSFNRVSYTF | TGTGCCAGCAGTTTCAACAGGGTTAGCTACACCTTC
TRBJ1-2 | NA | TRBV10-3 | NA | CAINASGENGYTF | TGTGCCATCAATGCCTCGGGGGAGAACGGCTACACCTTC
TRBJ2-3 | NA | TRBV5-4 | NA | CASSLTIVSTDTQYF | TGTGCCAGCAGCTTGACTATCGTCAGCACAGATACGCAGTATTTT
TRBJ1-5 | NA | TRBV4-2 | NA | CASSQAGDQPQHF | TGTGCCAGCAGCCAAGCAGGTGATCAGCCCCAGCATTTT
TRBJ2-5 | NA | TRBV29-1 | TRBD1 | CSADRGEETQYF | TGCAGCGCCGACAGGGGAGAAGAGACCCAGTACTTC
TRBJ2-1 | once | TRBV5-1 | TRBD2 | CASSLERGREVSYNEQFF | TGCGCCAGCAGCCTGGAGCGGGGGCGGGAGGTTTCCTACAATGAGCAGTTCTTC
TRBJ2-7 | NA | TRBV6-1 | TRBD1 | CASSELGQAYEQYF | TGTGCCAGCAGTGAATTGGGACAGGCCTACGAGCAGTACTTC
TRBJ1-4 | NA | TRBV4-3 | NA | CASSQDVYRAGEKLFF | TGCGCCAGCAGCCAAGATGTTTACAGGGCGGGCGAAAAACTGTTTTTT
TRBJ1-1 | NA | TRBV5-1 | TRBD1 | CASSFNPCGGQGTNTEAFF | TGCGCCAGCAGCTTCAACCCTTGTGGGGGACAGGGCACGAACACTGAAGCTTTCTTT
TRBJ2-1 | NA | TRBV4-3 | TRBD1 | CASSQDPHPGQGSGQEQFF | TGCGCCAGCAGCCAAGATCCCCATCCCGGACAGGGGAGCGGCCAGGAGCAGTTCTTC
TRBJ2-5 | NA | TRBV7-6 | NA | CASSPLQETQYF | TGTGCCAGCAGCCCCCTCCAAGAGACCCAGTACTTC
TRBJ2-7 | NA | TRBV9 | NA | CASSVSPRSYEQYF | TGTGCCAGCAGCGTATCCCCCCGTTCCTACGAGCAGTACTTC
TRBJ2-7 | once | TRBV7-9 | TRBD2 | CASSLGTSKNYEQYF | TGTGCCAGCAGCTTAGGGACTAGCAAGAACTACGAGCAGTACTTC
TRBJ1-2 | NA | TRBV5-1 | TRBD1 | CASSPGTGVTSYGYTF | TGCGCCAGCAGCCCAGGGACAGGGGTGACGAGCTATGGCTACACCTTC
TRBJ2-2 | NA | TRBV5-1 | TRBD2 | CASRPGLVHIGNGTGELFF | TGCGCCAGCAGACCCGGACTAGTCCATATAGGGAACGGGACCGGGGAGCTGTTTTTT
TRBJ1-6 | NA | TRBV4-1 | NA | CASSHDTGSEDSPLHF | TGCGCCAGCAGCCATGATACGGGTTCCGAGGATTCACCCCTCCACTTT
TRBJ1-3 | NA | TRBV5-1 | NA | CASSLMEVTDSSGNTIYF | TGCGCCAGCAGCTTGATGGAAGTGACAGACTCGTCTGGAAACACCATATATTTT
TRBJ2-7 | NA | TRBV11-2 | NA | CASSQLGTSSREQYF | TGTGCCAGCAGCCAGCTGGGGACATCCTCCCGCGAGCAGTACTTC
TRBJ1-5 | NA | TRBV6-5 | TRBD1 | CASSLKQGSNQPQHF | TGTGCCAGCAGTCTAAAACAGGGGAGCAATCAGCCCCAGCATTTT
TRBJ1-1 | NA | TRBV5-1 | NA | CASTQGILWGEAFF | TGCGCCAGCACGCAGGGCATTCTGTGGGGTGAAGCTTTCTTT
TRBJ2-5 | NA | TRBV7-6 | NA | CASSPWTGKETQYF | TGTGCCAGCAGCCCCTGGACGGGAAAAGAGACCCAGTACTTC
TRBJ2-1 | NA | TRBV10-3 | TRBD1 | CAISEQTGVGPNEQFF | TGTGCCATCAGTGAGCAGACAGGGGTGGGCCCCAATGAGCAGTTCTTC
TRBJ2-4 | NA | TRBV18 | NA | CASSPIWTAKNIQYF | TGTGCCAGCTCACCAATCTGGACTGCCAAAAACATTCAGTACTTC